The 26 T cell receptor beta chains reported below all come from one sample, sequenced in a study of T cell responses to AZD1222 COVID-19 vaccine. The method was immunoSEQ multiplex PCR; TCRdb's version includes in-frame clones alone and lacks a portion of them. The table has some 130,000 clones, 85% to 95% seen once; the top ten hold 1.5% to 2%. This specimen was peripheral blood, taken on day 0 of AZD1222 vaccination. These receptors came from an adult in good health.

The chain recombines TRBV21-1 with TRBJ1-5; TRBD1 is taken as the D call from the table, unchecked against the DNA. TRBV21-1 is noted as a pseudogene. CDR3 size: 16 residues. The CDR3 sequence is CASTPPGKCLGQPQHF. In DNA form, the CDR3 reads TGTGCCAGCACCCCTCCAGGGAAGTGTTTAGGTCAGCCCCAGCATTTT.

V usage is TRBV18 and J usage is TRBJ1-2; 8 nucleotides match TRBD1. With V trimmed by 8 bases and J by 1 base, 0 bases remained unmatched. There are 12 residues in the CDR3. Germline values: CDR1 KGHSH, CDR2 LQKENI. The CDR3 region has the DNA TGTGCCAGCGACAGGGGTAACTATGGCTACACCTTC. It encodes CASDRGNYGYTF.

This chain joins TRBV6-2 or TRBV6-3 and TRBJ1-2; D is uncertain. V dropped 5 bases and J dropped 1 base, with 5 bases sitting between them. The CDR3 is 12 amino acids. Germline V lookup: CDR1 MNHEY, CDR2 SVGEGT. The CDR3 nucleotides read TGTGCCAGCAGTAAGATTAACTATGGCTACACCTTC. Its protein is CASSKINYGYTF.

This chain links TRBV30 with TRBJ1-1, with D possibly being TRBD1 (5 bases). Per the germline V gene, CDR1 is GTSNPN and CDR2 is SVGIG (reference sequence). This CDR3 is built from 15 residues. V lost 0 bases, J lost 1 base, and 12 bases lay in between. The CDR3 loop reads CAWSVWGGGNTEAFF. CDR3 coding DNA: TGTGCCTGGAGTGTCTGGGGGGGTGGGAACACTGAAGCTTTCTTT.

The V gene is TRBV19, the J gene TRBJ1-4; 7 bases are shared with TRBD1. This CDR3 is 15 amino acids long. Germline V lookup: CDR1 LNHDA, CDR2 SQIVND (reference sequence). V lost 7 bases and J lost 0; bases outside the gene matches: 5. CDR3 region: CASTRGMATNEKLFF. The CDR3, as DNA: TGTGCCAGTACCAGGGGGATGGCAACTAATGAAAAACTGTTTTTT.

J is TRBJ1-6 and V is TRBV5-1; no reliable D call. Per the germline V gene, CDR1 is SGHRS and CDR2 is YFSETQ. Trimming took off 0 bases at V and 5 bases at J, with 9 bases between the two ends. This CDR3 contains 15 residues. In DNA form, the CDR3 reads TGCGCCAGCAGCTTGGGGACGACGGATAATTCACCCCTCCACTTT. Protein sequence: CASSLGTTDNSPLHF.

By frequency in the sample, this clone is medium-sized. Other nucleotide sequences from this sample produce the same CDR3. V is TRBV7-9 and J is TRBJ1-2; D is unclear. V was shortened by 5 bases and J by 7 bases, with 11 bases between the two germline ends. The germline V gene has CDR1 SEHNR and CDR2 FQNEAQ (reference sequence). The CDR3 is 12 amino acids. The CDR3 reads CASSLDGVGYTF. CDR3 sequence (DNA): TGTGCCAGCAGCCTAGATGGGGTTGGCTACACCTTC. The full variable domain, its missing parts supplied by reference TRBV7-9 and TRBJ1-2, is DTGVSQNPRHKITKRGQNVTFRCDPISEHNRLYWYRQTLGQGPEFLTYFQNEAQLEKSRLLSDRFSAERPKGSFSTLEIQRTEQGDSAMYLCASSLDGVGYTFGSGTRLTVV.

The chain carries TRBV7-2 and TRBJ2-2, with a possible D match to TRBD2 (5 bases). V was cut by 5 bases and J by 1 base, with 11 bases left in between. Germline CDR1 SGHTA, CDR2 FQGNSA. The CDR3 spans 15 residues. CDR3 DNA sequence: TGTGCCAGCAGCCCCACCCGGGGGAACACCGGGGAGCTGTTTTTT. As protein: CASSPTRGNTGELFF.

The genes are TRBV5-1 and TRBJ2-2; 10 bases line up with TRBD1. J was trimmed by 4 bases and V by 1 base; bases with no gene match: 1. Germline loops: CDR1 SGHRS, CDR2 YFSETQ. This CDR3 contains 15 residues. CDR3 bases: TGCGCCAGCAGCTTGAGGACAGGGGGCACCGGGGAGCTGTTTTTT. It codes for CASSLRTGGTGELFF.

The chain joins TRBV2 to TRBJ1-5; TRBD1 aligns across 12 bases. The V gene's germline CDR1 is SNHLY and CDR2 FYNNEI. V was pared by 6 bases and J by 0 bases, with 9 bases of the junction left unmatched. The CDR3 length is 18 residues. The CDR3 region is CASSTGTGGGISNQPQHF. In DNA form, the CDR3 reads TGTGCCAGCAGCACCGGGACAGGGGGCGGAATTAGCAATCAGCCCCAGCATTTT.

The chain couples TRBV10-3 to TRBJ2-3, with 8 bases aligning to TRBD2. The trim removed 7 bases at V and 0 bases at J, leaving 6 bases unmatched. There are 15 residues in the CDR3. Looked up from germline, CDR1 is ENHRY and CDR2 is SYGVKD. CDR3 loop: CAITDSGISTDTQYF. The CDR3 bases are TGTGCCATCACCGATAGCGGGATTAGCACAGATACGCAGTATTTT.

The V call is TRBV3-1 (or the pseudogene TRBV3-2), the J call TRBJ1-3, with no clear D. CDR1 and CDR2 from the germline V gene are LGHDT and YNNKEL (reference sequence). The CDR3 sequence is 15 residues long. The V gene lost 0 bases and the J gene lost 0 bases, with 6 bases spanning the gap. The CDR3 nucleotides read TGTGCCAGCAGCCAAGAAATACTCTCTGGAAACACCATATATTTT. It encodes CASSQEILSGNTIYF.

The CDR3 nucleotides are TGCAGCGTCGCCTTTAGCGGGAGGTTTCCCTACGAGCAGTACTTC. Translating it yields CSVAFSGRFPYEQYF. The chain has TRBV29-1 and TRBJ2-7, with TRBD2 identical over 10 bases. CDR1 is SQVTM and CDR2 is ANQGSEA in the germline V gene. The CDR3 is made up of 15 amino acids. Trimming removed 6 bases from V and 2 bases from J; junction bases left unmatched: 10.

CDR3 in DNA: TGCGCCAGCAGCTTGGTTCAGGGGGGTGACTATGGCTACACCTTC. Translated: CASSLVQGGDYGYTF. V is TRBV5-1 and J is TRBJ1-2, with 7 bases fitting TRBD1. Germline CDR1 is SGHRS and CDR2 is YFSETQ. This CDR3 is built from 15 residues. V lost 0 bases, J lost 3 bases, and 5 bases stayed unmatched. Together with reference TRBV5-1 and TRBJ1-2, the CDR3 gives the full variable domain: KAGVTQTPRYLIKTRGQQVTLSCSPISGHRSVSWYQQTPGQGLQFLFEYFSETQRNKGNFPGRFSGRQFSNSRSEMNVSTLELGDSALYLCASSLVQGGDYGYTFGSGTRLTVV.

This clone has just one count. V and J are TRBV12-5 and TRBJ2-5; 8 bases fit TRBD2. Germline lookup yields CDR1 LGHNT and CDR2 FRNRAP. V lost 5 bases to trimming and J lost 1 base; unmatched junction nucleotides: 12. The CDR3 loop spans 17 amino acids. The CDR3 DNA follows: TGTGCTAGTGGTCCTCGTGGAGCGGGGGCTTTCCAAGAGACCCAGTACTTC. This sequence encodes CASGPRGAGAFQETQYF. The complete variable domain, with remaining parts taken from reference TRBV12-5 and TRBJ2-5, reads DARVTQTPRHKVTEMGQEVTMRCQPILGHNTVFWYRQTMMQGLELLAYFRNRAPLDDSGMPKDRFSAEMPDATLATLKIQPSEPRDSAVYFCASGPRGAGAFQETQYFGPGTRLLVL.

V and J are TRBV6-2 or TRBV6-3 and TRBJ2-1; possibly TRBD2 for D (5 bases). V lost 0 bases and J 2 bases, leaving 11 bases between the germline ends. This CDR3 contains 16 residues. The germline CDR1 and CDR2 sequences are MNHEY and SVGEGT. The CDR3 bases are TGTGCCAGCAGTTACTCGTCTGGGAGCACCTACAATGAGCAGTTCTTC. Encoded protein: CASSYSSGSTYNEQFF.

The rearrangement links TRBV7-2 to TRBJ2-7, with TRBD2 matching 7 bases. The CDR3 runs 15 residues. CDR1 and CDR2 (germline): SGHTA, FQGNSA. After removal of 5 bases from V and 4 bases from J, the junction contained 11 bases not matched to a gene. CDR3 coding DNA: TGTGCCAGCAGCCCACCCCAACCGGGGGGATACGAGCAGTACTTC. Residues: CASSPPQPGGYEQYF.

The chain combines TRBV12-3 or TRBV12-4 with TRBJ1-6; TRBD1 agrees at 7 bases. The CDR3 is 13 residues long. The ends lost 5 bases at V and 7 bases at J; junction bases unmatched: 2. CDR3 residues: CASSEDRNSPLHF. As DNA, the CDR3 is TGTGCCAGCAGTGAGGACAGGAATTCACCCCTCCACTTT.

The chain uses TRBV2 and TRBJ2-7, with unresolved D. The CDR3 consists of 12 residues. V was pared by 6 bases and J by 4 bases, with 10 bases between. Germline lookup yields CDR1 SNHLY and CDR2 FYNNEI. In DNA, the CDR3 is TGTGCCAGCAGCTGGGCCTTATACGAGCAGTACTTC. It is translated as CASSWALYEQYF. Variable domain in full (rest from reference TRBV2 and TRBJ2-7): EPEVTQTPSHQVTQMGQEVILRCVPISNHLYFYWYRQILGQKVEFLVSFYNNEISEKSEIFDDQFSVERPDGSNFTLKIRSTKLEDSAMYFCASSWALYEQYFGPGTRLTVT.

The CDR3 DNA reads as TGCGCCAGCAATGAGGGAGGGATCATGCGTGAAAAACTGTTTTTT. Amino acid sequence: CASNEGGIMREKLFF. The chain employs TRBV5-1 and TRBJ1-4; D call uncertain. The CDR3 contains 15 residues. Germline V gives CDR1 SGHRS, CDR2 YFSETQ. V gave up 6 bases and J gave up 7 bases, with 19 bases separating them.

This clone was observed once. The chain joins TRBV11-2 to TRBJ1-6, with D unclear. This CDR3 contains 14 residues. Germline CDR1 SGHAT, CDR2 FQNNGV. The V end lost 4 bases, the J end lost 4 bases, and 8 bases lay between the germline ends. This CDR3 is CASSSSGYNSPLHF. CDR3 coding DNA: TGTGCCAGCAGCTCCTCGGGGTATAATTCACCCCTCCACTTT.

The V call is TRBV5-1, the J call TRBJ1-1, with a possible D match to TRBD1 (5 bases). The CDR3 runs 14 residues. Germline CDR1 SGHRS, CDR2 YFSETQ. Trimming shortened V by 8 bases and J by 5 bases, and 19 bases separated the two germline ends. The chain's CDR3 is CASGAGPGGTEAFF. In nucleotides, the CDR3 is TGCGCCAGTGGGGCAGGGCCTGGGGGGACTGAAGCTTTCTTT.

V gene TRBV11-2 combines with J gene TRBJ2-7; the D call may be TRBD1 or TRBD2 (5 bases each). There are 16 residues in the CDR3. V was trimmed by 3 bases and J by 0 bases, leaving 15 bases between them. Germline V gene data show CDR1 as SGHAT and CDR2 as FQNNGV. This CDR3 reads CASSFLGQGRSYEQYF. The CDR3 DNA is TGTGCCAGCAGCTTCCTCGGCCAGGGACGCTCCTACGAGCAGTACTTC.

This clone occurred a few times. This chain links TRBV12-3 or TRBV12-4 with TRBJ2-7; D not certain. The CDR3 consists of 11 residues. V was pared by 2 bases and J by 5 bases, with 4 bases between. As DNA, the CDR3 is TGTGCCAGCAGTTTACTCCACGAGCAGTACTTC. It translates to CASSLLHEQYF.

The V call is TRBV27, the J call TRBJ2-1, with D perhaps TRBD2 (6 bases). Per the germline V gene, CDR1 is MNHEY and CDR2 is SMNVEV (reference sequence). CDR3 length: 14 amino acids. Trimming cost V 3 bases and J 3 bases, with 9 bases left between them. As DNA, the CDR3 is TGTGCCAGCAGTTTGGGGGGATTCTACAATGAGCAGTTCTTC. It codes for CASSLGGFYNEQFF.

V is TRBV9 and J is TRBJ2-7; possible D gene TRBD2, 5 bases. The CDR3 is made up of 12 amino acids. The V gene lost 3 bases and the J gene lost 2 bases, with 6 bases spanning the gap. The germline V gene has CDR1 SGDLS and CDR2 YYNGEE. CDR3 protein: CASSAGTYEQYF. DNA for the CDR3: TGTGCCAGCAGCGCCGGGACCTACGAGCAGTACTTC.